One sample yielded the 6 T cell receptor beta chains listed below, sequenced in a study of early T cells in non-severe SARS-CoV-2 infection. MiXCR, run by TCRdb on the 5' RACE reads, gives a single entry per CDR3 protein. The sample includes about 52,000 distinct CDR3 sequences, approximately 10% of them seen just once. The material sequenced was whole blood. Source of these receptors: an adult who was a healthcare worker with PCR-confirmed SARS-CoV-2 infection or an uninfected control (not recorded which).

This clonotype was seen at least ten times. V and J are TRBV7-9 and TRBJ2-4; D not resolved. Trimming left V 1 base short and J 0 bases short, with 10 bases between. Germline V lookup: CDR1 SEHNR, CDR2 FQNEAQ (reference sequence). The CDR3 consists of 16 residues. The CDR3 here is CASSLGAGLAKNIQYF. As DNA, the CDR3 is TGTGCCAGCAGCTTAGGGGCTGGATTAGCCAAAAACATTCAGTACTTC.

This chain connects TRBV4-2 to TRBJ2-2; no reliable D call. Deletions cut 2 bases from V and 5 bases from J, with 6 bases between. The CDR3 extends over 13 amino acids. Germline CDR1 LGHNA, CDR2 YNFKEQ. This chain's CDR3 is CASSQSPTGELFF. The DNA of the CDR3 is TGTGCCAGCAGCCAATCTCCGACCGGGGAGCTGTTTTTT.

A few counts support this clonotype. This chain joins TRBV20-1 and TRBJ1-5; D is unresolved. CDR3 length: 15 residues. Trimming left V 3 bases short and J 3 bases short, with 15 bases between. CDR1 is DFQATT and CDR2 is SNEGSKA in the germline V gene (reference sequence). The CDR3 reads CSASPVGASNQPQHF. The CDR3 DNA reads TGCAGTGCTAGTCCCGTCGGTGCGTCCAATCAGCCCCAGCATTTT.

This clonotype was observed at least ten times. V is TRBV20-1 and J is TRBJ2-7; D unclear. V lost 5 bases and J 2 bases, leaving 10 bases between the germline ends. CDR3 length: 12 amino acids. CDR1 and CDR2 from the germline V gene are DFQATT and SNEGSKA (reference sequence). CDR3 in amino acids: CSALPRPYEQYF. The CDR3 region has the DNA TGCAGTGCTCTTCCACGCCCCTACGAGCAGTACTTC.

The chain uses TRBV20-1 and TRBJ2-4, with 8 bases lining up with TRBD1. This CDR3 is 15 amino acids long. With V trimmed by 6 bases and J by 2 bases, 9 bases remained unmatched. The germline V gene has CDR1 DFQATT and CDR2 SNEGSKA (reference sequence). CDR3 amino acids: CSAVGQGMTKNIQYF. DNA for the CDR3: TGCAGTGCCGTCGGACAGGGCATGACCAAAAACATTCAGTACTTC.

This clonotype occurred a few times. This chain joins TRBV29-1 and TRBJ2-1; D may be TRBD1 or TRBD2 (5 bases each). Germline V lookup: CDR1 SQVTM, CDR2 ANQGSEA. CDR3 length: 13 amino acids. Trimming cost V 1 base and J 8 bases, with 12 bases left between them. The chain's CDR3 is CSVEVLGVDEQFF. The CDR3 region has the DNA TGCAGCGTTGAAGTGTTGGGGGTCGATGAGCAGTTCTTC.